The rows below give T cell receptor beta chains drawn from one sample of a study of blood T cell repertoires in COVID-19. The table came from immunoSEQ multiplex PCR; TCRdb's copy has only in-frame clones and leaves some out. Of around 100,000 clones in the sample, approximately 84% were seen once. The sample comprised peripheral blood. The receptors originated from a man aged 30 to 45 in a cohort sampled during active COVID-19. CDR3s include the opening cysteine and the closing phenylalanine or tryptophan. The D gene is left open where the match is weak.

d_gene: TRBD1
j_gene: TRBJ2-3
v_gene: TRBV6-5
len: 14
CDR3nt: TGTGCCAGCTGGAGGGGACAGGGTGGAGATACGCAGTATTTT
CDR3aa: CASWRGQGGDTQYF

d_gene: -
j_gene: TRBJ1-6
v_gene: TRBV21-1
len: 14
CDR3nt: TGTGCCAGCAGCAAAAGGGGTTATAATTCACCCCTCCACTTT
CDR3aa: CASSKRGYNSPLHF

d_gene: TRBD2
j_gene: TRBJ2-1
v_gene: TRBV25-1
len: 17
CDR3nt: TGTGCCAGCGTCCCAGCGGGGGGGCCTAGCTCCTACAATGAGCAGTTCTTC
CDR3aa: CASVPAGGPSSYNEQFF

d_gene: TRBD1
j_gene: TRBJ2-3
v_gene: TRBV3-1/TRBV3-2
len: 15
CDR3nt: TGTGCCAGCAGCCAAAAGGGGGCACCCACAGATACGCAGTATTTT
CDR3aa: CASSQKGAPTDTQYF

d_gene: TRBD1
j_gene: TRBJ2-1
v_gene: TRBV5-5
len: 17
CDR3nt: TGTGCCAGCAGCTTGAGTAGACAGGGGGCAAGATACAATGAGCAGTTCTTC
CDR3aa: CASSLSRQGARYNEQFF

d_gene: -
j_gene: TRBJ2-5
v_gene: TRBV21-1
len: 14
CDR3nt: TGTGCCAGCAAGGAACTAGCGGGCCAAGAGACCCAGTACTTC
CDR3aa: CASKELAGQETQYF

d_gene: -
j_gene: TRBJ2-3
v_gene: TRBV4-2
len: 15
CDR3nt: TGTGCCAGCAGCCAAGAGGCCAGATTCACAGATACGCAGTATTTT
CDR3aa: CASSQEARFTDTQYF

d_gene: -
j_gene: TRBJ2-3
v_gene: TRBV28
len: 12
CDR3nt: TGTGCCAGCCGACCAGGCGTGGATACGCAGTATTTT
CDR3aa: CASRPGVDTQYF

d_gene: TRBD1
j_gene: TRBJ1-3
v_gene: TRBV7-9
len: 15
CDR3nt: TGTGCCAGCAGCCTCGGGACAGGGGCTGGAAACACCATATATTTT
CDR3aa: CASSLGTGAGNTIYF

d_gene: -
j_gene: TRBJ1-4
v_gene: TRBV5-1
len: 12
CDR3nt: TGCGCCAGCAGCTCCCGGGGGGACGAACTGTTTTTT
CDR3aa: CASSSRGDELFF

d_gene: TRBD1
j_gene: TRBJ2-5
v_gene: TRBV10-3
len: 17
CDR3nt: TGTGCCATCAGTGTACCATCTTCCGGGACAGTCGGAGAGACCCAGTACTTC
CDR3aa: CAISVPSSGTVGETQYF

d_gene: -
j_gene: TRBJ2-4
v_gene: TRBV5-4
len: 14
CDR3nt: TGTGCCAGCAGCCCCCGGGTCGGGAAAAACATTCAGTACTTC
CDR3aa: CASSPRVGKNIQYF

d_gene: -
j_gene: TRBJ1-6
v_gene: TRBV12-3/TRBV12-4
len: 13
CDR3nt: TGTGCCAGCAGTCCCCGAGGGGGAACACCCCTCCACTTT
CDR3aa: CASSPRGGTPLHF

d_gene: TRBD2
j_gene: TRBJ2-3
v_gene: TRBV2
len: 15
CDR3nt: TGTGCCAGCAGCCAGGGAGGGGCTAGTACAGATACGCAGTATTTT
CDR3aa: CASSQGGASTDTQYF

d_gene: -
j_gene: TRBJ2-7
v_gene: TRBV12-2
len: 14
CDR3nt: TGTGCAAGTCGCTTAGCTCCCGGGGAGTACGAGCAGTACTTC
CDR3aa: CASRLAPGEYEQYF